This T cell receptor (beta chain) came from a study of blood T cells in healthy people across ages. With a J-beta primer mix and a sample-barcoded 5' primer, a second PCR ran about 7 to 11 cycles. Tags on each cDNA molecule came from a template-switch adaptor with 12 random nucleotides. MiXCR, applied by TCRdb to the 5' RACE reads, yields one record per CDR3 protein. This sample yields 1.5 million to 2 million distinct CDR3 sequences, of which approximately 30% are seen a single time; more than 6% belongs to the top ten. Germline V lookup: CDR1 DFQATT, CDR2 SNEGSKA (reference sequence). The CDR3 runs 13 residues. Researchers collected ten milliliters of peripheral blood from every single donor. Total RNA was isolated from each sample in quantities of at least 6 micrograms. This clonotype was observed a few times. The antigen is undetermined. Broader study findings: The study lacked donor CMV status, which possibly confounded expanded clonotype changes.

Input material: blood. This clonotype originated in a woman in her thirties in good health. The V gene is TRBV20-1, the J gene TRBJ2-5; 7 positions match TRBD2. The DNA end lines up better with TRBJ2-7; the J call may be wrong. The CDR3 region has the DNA TGCAGTGCTAGAGATCCTAGCGGCTACGAGCAGTACTTC. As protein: CSARDPSGYEQYF.